Listed below are T cell receptor beta chains from one sample, sequenced in a study of monozygotic twins with inflammatory bowel disease. TCRdb re-analyzed the 5' RACE reads; it lists each CDR3 protein once, without DNA. This sample's table reports more than 75,000 distinct CDR3 sequences. Sample: blood. The receptors were gathered from a human donor with ulcerative colitis or Crohn's disease, or a healthy co-twin of an affected twin (not recorded which). Each CDR3 is given with its conserved first and last residue. Each record gives: J gene, V gene, CDR3 protein.

TRBJ1-4 TRBV18 CASSPSAGGREKLFF
TRBJ2-2 TRBV5-1 CASSFYTAQSTGELFF
TRBJ1-3 TRBV18 CASSLRSRDTVSGNTIYF
TRBJ2-2 TRBV5-4 CASSLVSQANTGELFF
TRBJ1-5 TRBV6-5 CASSSSYFTGENQPQHF
TRBJ1-1 TRBV5-1 CASREQGATEAFF
TRBJ2-5 TRBV29-1 CSVDRGQGTGETQYF
TRBJ2-7 TRBV7-6 CASSSTGTEQYF
TRBJ2-3 TRBV7-8 CASNPGRPHTDTQYF
TRBJ2-7 TRBV10-2 CASSESNRGSYEQYF
TRBJ2-3 TRBV5-1 CASSAPTSPLGTDTQYF
TRBJ1-1 TRBV3-1 CASYGGGSNTEAFF
TRBJ2-7 TRBV5-1 CASSWGTAIEQYF
TRBJ1-4 TRBV7-9 CASSVEGGGEKLFF
TRBJ1-3 TRBV7-2 CASSLSGGSGNTIYF
TRBJ2-4 TRBV11-2 CASSDHRGVAKNIQYF
TRBJ2-5 TRBV10-3 CAISESGVQETQYF
TRBJ2-2 TRBV7-3 CASSFSRASGELFF
TRBJ1-2 TRBV11-2 CSSSLEATSYGYTF
TRBJ2-3 TRBV27 CASSISQASTDTQYF
TRBJ1-1 TRBV6-1 CASTTNTELGAFF
TRBJ1-1 TRBV12-3/TRBV12-4 CASRAQRGTEALF
TRBJ1-2 TRBV27 CASSPGQAYGYTF
TRBJ2-2 TRBV20-1 CSATAGGTITGELFF
TRBJ2-5 TRBV15 CATSYRGGGQETQYF
TRBJ2-5 TRBV19 CASSPEHFSGSSGGLQETQYF
TRBJ2-3 TRBV5-4 CASSFPLGADTQYF
TRBJ1-1 TRBV19 CASSMRPMNTEAFF
TRBJ2-3 TRBV19 CATTVAGGRGPDTQYF
TRBJ1-6 TRBV3-1 CASSQGARLYSPLHF
TRBJ2-3 TRBV6-1 CASTQNQGSTDTQYF
TRBJ2-2 TRBV7-3 CASSSGQRTGELFF
TRBJ2-3 TRBV9 CASTFRDRVVDTQYF
TRBJ1-1 TRBV7-9 CASSFDGTGSEAFF
TRBJ2-5 TRBV6-1 CASSDRTSGGAETQYF
TRBJ1-1 TRBV10-3 CAIRGHGGNTEAFF
TRBJ2-3 TRBV12-3/TRBV12-4 CASRGQGPDTQYF
TRBJ2-3 TRBV10-3 CAISPRGGNAQADTQYF
TRBJ2-3 TRBV7-8 CASSLGPSGGPTDTQYF
TRBJ1-2 TRBV6-5 CASSYRQGVIGYTF
TRBJ2-7 TRBV11-3 CASSPGEAAEQYF
TRBJ1-5 TRBV4-1 CASSQGYPGASNQPQHF
TRBJ2-1 TRBV5-1 CASSLALSGGAYNEQFF
TRBJ1-5 TRBV9 CASSVGTARNQPQHF
TRBJ2-1 TRBV19 CASNRGTRPGSYNEQFF
TRBJ2-1 TRBV19 CASIQRGAYNEQFF
TRBJ1-1 TRBV12-5 CASGLQGAGTEAFF
TRBJ2-3 TRBV5-1 CASSLALAGYTDTQYF
TRBJ1-1 TRBV6-5 CASRAGTLRAFF
TRBJ2-3 TRBV5-4 CASSPGTIDTQYF
TRBJ1-4 TRBV7-9 CASAYRSTNEKLFF
TRBJ2-3 TRBV5-1 CASSGDRGGYF
TRBJ1-5 TRBV5-1 CASSLGTDFNQPQHF
TRBJ2-7 TRBV13 CASSLGSQGTYEQYF
TRBJ2-7 TRBV12-3/TRBV12-4 CASSLGKGWAYEQYF
TRBJ1-6 TRBV11-2 CASSLGTNVLNSPLHF
TRBJ2-5 TRBV20-1 CSASLGARQETQYF
TRBJ2-7 TRBV7-6 CASSLSGEDEQYF
TRBJ2-3 TRBV5-6 CASSSPFLDTQYF
TRBJ1-5 TRBV19 CASSPGVGQPQHF